This T cell receptor (beta chain) was recovered during a study of T cells in Graves' hyperthyroidism and ophthalmopathy. Study at large: Peripheral blood collection took place at initial diagnosis, before any treatment.

The junction had 7 bases not matched to a gene; V was cut back by 2 bases and J by 4 bases. Germline CDR1 is MDHEN and CDR2 is SYDVKM. This CDR3 has 16 amino acids. Exclusion criteria comprised uncontrolled infection, other autoimmune disease, pregnancy or lactation. There were TCR beta CDR3 regions amplified from RNA transcripts. The study used the HTBI primer set for a first-round RT-PCR of the TCR CDR3. Each CDR3 protein is one row after TCRdb ran MiXCR on the multiplex PCR reads. Counted here are some 500,000 distinct CDR3 sequences, 13% to 15% occurring once; the ten biggest clones make up roughly 17%. This clonotype was detected ten times or more.

The V gene is TRBV28, the J gene TRBJ2-5; TRBD1 aligns across 10 bases. This clonotype was obtained from a woman under 30 with Graves' hyperthyroidism. Sequencing input: blood. The CDR3 DNA reads TGTGCCAGCAGTTTACCCCTGACAGGGGGCGCAGAGACCCAGTACTTC. Amino acids: CASSLPLTGGAETQYF.